Listed below are T cell receptor beta chains from one sample, sequenced in a study of blood T cell repertoires in COVID-19. Using immunoSEQ multiplex PCR, the repertoire was profiled, and TCRdb retains in-frame clones only, with some absent. This repertoire shows roughly 160,000 clones, more than 80% found once; its top ten account for about 12%. Sequenced sample: PBMCs or T cells enriched from blood (not recorded which). The receptors derive from a man over 45 who had recovered from COVID-19. Both conserved end residues are part of each CDR3. The D gene is left open where the match is weak. The size of a clone is reported for some rows only, either as once, few or many, or as a class for expanded clones.

TRBV5-5,TRBD1,-,TRBJ2-7,TGTGCCAGCAGCTTCCTCAGAGGACAGGGGGCCTACGAGCAGTACTTC,CASSFLRGQGAYEQYF
TRBV18,TRBD1,once,TRBJ1-2,TGTGCCAGCTCACCGGGACAGGGGACGACAGGCTACACCTTC,CASSPGQGTTGYTF
TRBV2,-,-,TRBJ2-2,TGTGCCAGCAGTGGAGCTAGCGCTGGGGAGCTGTTTTTT,CASSGASAGELFF
TRBV12-3/TRBV12-4,-,-,TRBJ2-1,TGTGCCAGCAGTTTCGGGGATAATGAGCAGTTCTTC,CASSFGDNEQFF
TRBV3-1/TRBV3-2,TRBD1,-,TRBJ2-7,TGTGCCAGCAGCCGGACAGGGGGGGCCTACGAGCAGTACTTC,CASSRTGGAYEQYF
TRBV7-2,-,-,TRBJ1-3,TGTGCCAGCAGCTTAGGGCAGGGTGGAAACACCATATATTTT,CASSLGQGGNTIYF
TRBV7-8,-,-,TRBJ1-5,TGTGCCAGCAGCTCCGCAGCGGCGTTGGGCAATCAGCCCCAGCATTTT,CASSSAAALGNQPQHF
TRBV18,-,few,TRBJ1-1,TGTGCCAGCTCACCGGCAGGAAAGAACACTGAAGCTTTCTTT,CASSPAGKNTEAFF
TRBV2,TRBD1,few,TRBJ2-7,TGTGCCAGCACTGGGACAGGAGCTTACGAGCAGTACTTC,CASTGTGAYEQYF
TRBV3-1/TRBV3-2,TRBD2,-,TRBJ2-5,TGTGCCAGCAGGGCGACTAGCAGGGACCAAGAGACCCAGTACTTC,CASRATSRDQETQYF
TRBV4-1,-,-,TRBJ2-5,TGCGCCAGCAGCCAAGTCCTTAGGAGGGGACCCCAAGAGACCCAGTACTTC,CASSQVLRRGPQETQYF
TRBV4-3,-,-,TRBJ1-6,TGCGCCAGCAGCCAGGCCGGGACACGGAGCTCCTATAATTCACCCCTCCACTTT,CASSQAGTRSSYNSPLHF
TRBV2,TRBD2,-,TRBJ2-5,TGTGCCAGCGGGGGGAGGGGAGTAGAGACCCAGTACTTC,CASGGRGVETQYF
TRBV7-8,-,-,TRBJ1-1,TGTGCCAGCAGCCCCCGGGAGGGGGTCGACACTGAAGCTTTCTTT,CASSPREGVDTEAFF
TRBV28,-,few,TRBJ1-1,TGTGCCAGCAGTCCCTTAACGCGGGTGAACACTGAAGCTTTCTTT,CASSPLTRVNTEAFF
TRBV14,-,-,TRBJ2-3,TGTGCCAGCAGCCCCCGGACATCTAGCACAGATACGCAGTATTTT,CASSPRTSSTDTQYF
TRBV6-5,-,-,TRBJ2-6,TGTGCCAGTGGAGACGGCCTCTCTGGGGCCAACGTCCTGACTTTC,CASGDGLSGANVLTF
TRBV11-3,-,-,TRBJ1-1,TGTGCCAGCAGCTTTCGGGGAACTGAAGCTTTCTTT,CASSFRGTEAFF
TRBV5-1,TRBD1,-,TRBJ2-7,TGCGCCAGCAGCCGTGAGGACAGGGCCTACGAGCAGTACTTC,CASSREDRAYEQYF
TRBV4-3,-,-,TRBJ2-7,TGCGCCAGCAGCCAAGATGCCAGGGGAAGCTCCTACGAGCAGTACTTC,CASSQDARGSSYEQYF
TRBV19,TRBD1,-,TRBJ2-7,TGTGCCAGTAGTGGGACCCGGGACAGGGGTCTCGGCGAGCAGTACTTC,CASSGTRDRGLGEQYF
TRBV27,-,-,TRBJ2-3,TGTGCCAGCAGTTCCTTGGGCTCCCCCGTGGCAGATACGCAGTATTTT,CASSSLGSPVADTQYF